Below, one TCR beta chain is given with its context. Its antigen is not known. The data belong to a study of cytomegalovirus exposure and HLA in healthy donors. Whole-study results and caveats: Some segments of the V type, notably TRBV6-2 and TRBV6-3, were excluded as indistinguishable.

The CDR3 is made up of 13 amino acids. Germline V gene sequence: CDR1 MNHEY, CDR2 SMNVEV (reference sequence). V shed 7 bases and J 13 bases; nucleotides not matched to a gene: 11. In the PCR, 60 Vbeta and 13 Jbeta primers were used. Clones were read by immunoSEQ multiplex PCR, and TCRdb kept only the in-frame ones, dropping some. The sample contains under 200,000 clones, 81% of which appear only once. The sample consisted of PBMCs. The source of this sequence is a woman aged 50 to 60 in good health and CMV-seronegative. The chain carries TRBV27 and TRBJ2-1, with 9 nucleotides matching TRBD2. The CDR3 reads CASKVNSGSFQFF. The CDR3 DNA reads TGTGCCAGCAAGGTAAATAGCGGGAGTTTCCAGTTCTTC.